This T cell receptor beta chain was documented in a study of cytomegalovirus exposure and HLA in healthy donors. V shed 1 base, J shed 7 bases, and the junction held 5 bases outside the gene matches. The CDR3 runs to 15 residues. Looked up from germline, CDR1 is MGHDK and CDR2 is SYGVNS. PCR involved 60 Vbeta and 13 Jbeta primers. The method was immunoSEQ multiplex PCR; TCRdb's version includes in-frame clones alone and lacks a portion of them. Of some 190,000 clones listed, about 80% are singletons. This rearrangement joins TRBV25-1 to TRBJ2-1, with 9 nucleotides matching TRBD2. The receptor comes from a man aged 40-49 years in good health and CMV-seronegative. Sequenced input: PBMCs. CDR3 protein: CASSEFSGRRNEQFF. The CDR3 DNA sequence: TGTGCCAGCAGTGAATTTAGCGGGAGAAGAAATGAGCAGTTCTTC.